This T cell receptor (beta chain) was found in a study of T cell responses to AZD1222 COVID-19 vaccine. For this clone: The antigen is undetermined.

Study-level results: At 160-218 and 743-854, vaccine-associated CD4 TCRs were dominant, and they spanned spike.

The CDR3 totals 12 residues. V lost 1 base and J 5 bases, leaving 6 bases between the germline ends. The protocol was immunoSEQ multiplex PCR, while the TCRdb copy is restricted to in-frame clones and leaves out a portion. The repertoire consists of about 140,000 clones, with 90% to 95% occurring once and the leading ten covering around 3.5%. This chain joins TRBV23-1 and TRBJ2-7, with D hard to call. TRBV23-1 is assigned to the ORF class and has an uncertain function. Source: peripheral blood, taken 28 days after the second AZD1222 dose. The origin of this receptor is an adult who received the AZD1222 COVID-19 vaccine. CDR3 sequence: CASSQWSDEQYF. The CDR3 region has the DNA TGCGCCAGCAGTCAATGGTCAGACGAGCAGTACTTC.